Here is one T cell receptor (beta chain) with its context. This clone occurred once. It has no known antigen specificity. No much larger clonotype is one base removed from it; base qualities were not supplied. The sample belongs to a study of cytomegalovirus exposure and HLA in healthy donors (dated by TCRdb to the late 2010s). With respect to the entire study: According to an earlier analysis of several hundred of the donors, about 179 million T cells yielded 90 million to 130 million unique TCR beta sequences and less than 300 Gb of sequence data. An early release covering around 630 HLA-typed donors comprised roughly 300 gigabases of sequencing data and roughly 86 million unique TCR sequences. Of the roughly 400 genotyped donors, about 80% fell in the genetic ancestry cluster associated with self-reported Caucasian donors. The study was designed to test whether signatures of past pathogen exposure could be identified by cataloging public T cell receptors. The study profiled the T cell repertoires of about 640 subjects by immunosequencing and related them to cytomegalovirus serostatus. Along with the approximately 600-subject first cohort, a separate validation cohort of over 90 different subjects was used. High-throughput TCR immunosequencing, statistical association of individual TCRs with disease status, and machine learning were combined to predict cytomegalovirus infection status. A later analysis re-analyzed previously published TCR beta repertoires from roughly 630 donors and added high-resolution HLA genotyping to study TCR occurrence patterns. Rather than drawing on any new phenotypic data, the later analysis identified candidate immune exposures from TCR beta sequences and the way those sequences occurred across donors. An earlier analysis of 450 to 750 of the donors used high-throughput TCR beta sequencing to judge whether each TCR beta V gene segment behaved as functional or pseudogenic. Alongside the repertoire data, information on donor age, sex, ethnicity and CMV serostatus was compiled. A later genetic analysis used genome-wide SNP genotypes for about 60% of the roughly 670 donors, treating that subset as a discovery cohort. Every repertoire in the discovery cohort had been generated on one and the same sequencing platform. HLA typing included class I and class II loci at four-digit resolution. Typing coverage differed by locus: A, B, C, DRB1 and DQB1 were typed in about 620-630 donors, DQA1 in about 560, DPA1 in around 610, and DPB1 in approximately 450. Because of strong linkage in the cohort, roughly five DR-DQ haplotypes were treated as single units for association and clustering. Among roughly 400 genotyped donors of the cohort, an average of around 250,000 unique TCR beta nucleotide sequences was sequenced per donor, of which about 19% were non-productive.

A distance of 8 bases separates the germline ends of V and J, which lose 3 bases and 6 bases respectively. Measured from the cysteine to the phenylalanine, the CDR3 is 13 residues long. The CDR3 DNA has 39 bases and is translated from base 1. Per the germline V gene, KGHSH is the CDR1 and LQKENI is the CDR2. Receptor libraries were prepared by the immunoSEQ multiplex PCR assay. For the multiplex PCR, a mixture combining 60 forward primers for TCR Vbeta segments and 13 reverse primers for TCR Jbeta segments was used. The CDR3 region of rearranged TCR beta genes was amplified from genomic DNA by a multiplex PCR assay. The Illumina HiSeq System was used to sequence the amplified TCR beta libraries as 87-base-pair reads. The authors' analysis ran thus. Across the roughly 640 repertoires, a later analysis counted tens of millions of unique TCR beta chains, around 11 million of which were shared by at least two donors. Raw reads were error-corrected and collapsed into unique sequences by a nearest-neighbor algorithm in which closely related sequences were merged to remove PCR and sequencing errors. V, D and J gene segments were assigned by aligning CDR3 sequences to IMGT reference sequences. Each retained sequence needed at least a six-nucleotide match to both a V gene segment and a J gene segment. A rearrangement was called productive if the CDR3 had no stop codons and remained in frame with V and J, and every other rearrangement was called non-productive. Following IMGT convention, CDR3 was defined as the stretch from the second conserved V-encoded cysteine to the conserved J-encoded phenylalanine. The earlier analysis of 450 to 750 of the donors excluded any sequence lacking an unambiguous match to a single V gene segment. In an earlier analysis of several hundred of the donors, V segments were called functional above 56.7% productive rearrangements and were called segregating when the between-donor standard deviation exceeded 5%. A statistical classification framework was developed to diagnose cytomegalovirus status using the catalog of TCR beta chain sequences. A later analysis assigned V and J genes by comparing TCR nucleotide sequences with IMGT/GENE-DB human TR gene sequences. The TCRdist pipeline was used in a later analysis to assign CDR3 sequences and most-parsimonious VDJ recombination scenarios. In a later analysis, each TCR beta chain was defined by its CDR3 amino acid sequence together with its V-gene family, and reads without a unique V-gene family were excluded. In a later analysis, a few hundred highly shared, low-generation-probability nucleotide sequences were removed to address suspected cross-contamination and a sequencing artifact. For each public chain, a later analysis derived a clonal expansion index from normalized ranks of inferred template counts within each repertoire. A later analysis computed generation probabilities with a VDJ recombination model fitted to out-of-frame rearrangements, and checked the results against IGoR. In a later analysis, hypergeometric tests were used to score TCR-TCR, TCR-HLA and TCR-CMV co-occurrence, with a repertoire-size bias correction applied to TCR pairs. A later analysis estimated false discovery rates by permuting HLA or CMV assignments 20 times. In a later analysis, co-occurring TCRs were grouped using DBSCAN, and TCRdist sequence similarity was added for clustering within HLA-allele-positive subsets. Repertoires with fewer than 30,000 or more than 120,000 public chains, plus five repertoires with anomalous nucleotide sharing, were excluded from co-occurrence clustering. TCRdb holds this immuneACCESS table with in-frame rearrangements only. Some clones are missing; in checked studies, unresolved V genes explain under half, and the rest has no known cause. V and J calls and clone size are as listed in that table; D and trimming were resolved from the DNA. Recorded for this sample are over 150,000 clones; 70% to 80% of them occurred a single time. The ten largest clones represent 9.7% of the sample.

Points the paper makes about the study in general: According to a later analysis, TCR association rates differed among HLA loci, with DRB1 alleles showing the most associated TCRs and HLA-C alleles showing the fewest. Some IMGT-functional V segments, including TRBV6-2 and TRBV6-3, could not be distinguished by the 87-base-pair reads and were therefore excluded. The earlier analysis of about 600 of the donors excluded 15 to 20 rarely observed V segments, including chromosome 9 orphons, because counts were too low. Because some donors lacked HLA typing at each locus, the association tests relied only on the typed subset. Compared with equally common non-associated chains, HLA-associated TCR beta chains in a later analysis were more clonally expanded and had lower generation probabilities. A later genetic analysis associated a missense DCLRE1C variant with V-gene and J-gene trimming of TCR beta chains, and an independent cohort replicated the association. A further reported finding was that TCR beta sequences accurately predicted the HLA-A and HLA-B alleles for most subjects in the first cohort. In vitro tests confirmed that a few of the cytomegalovirus-associated TCR beta chains recognize cytomegalovirus antigens. Roughly uniform sequencing depth across donors was assumed in presence/absence analyses, although this assumption may not hold. In both the original and validation cohorts, the classifier was reported to diagnose cytomegalovirus status with high specificity and sensitivity. The authors suggested that the approach could potentially be generalized to other disease states and immunological phenotypes. Several of the top co-occurrence clusters appeared to be linked to parvovirus B19, influenza, CMV and Epstein-Barr virus, according to a later analysis. Specific HLA alleles were associated with around 18,000 TCR beta sequences at a false discovery rate of 0.05 in a later analysis. Broadly in line with IMGT annotations, most TCR beta V segments showed up in productive rearrangements about 87% or about 30% of the time in an earlier analysis of about 500 of the donors. Correlated functional status among segregating V segments might reflect linkage disequilibrium, but an unknown experimental factor could not be ruled out. A cluster of highly shared sequence variants was judged likely to be a technical artifact of the sequencing pipeline. Most TCR sequences were seen in very few donors, while some public TCRs were found in many individuals. A later genetic analysis reported fewer N-insertions in productive TCRs among donors in an Asian-associated ancestry cluster than the roughly 700-donor mean. Strong co-occurrence of HLA alleles, especially DR and DQ, made assigning TCR associations to individual alleles difficult. According to a later analysis, most CMV-associated TCR beta chains appeared to be HLA-restricted, and the HLA associations seemed to be driven largely by CMV exposure. The study listed 150 to 200 TCR beta chains as associated with cytomegalovirus. Only TCR beta chains were sequenced in this cohort, and the absence of alpha or paired-chain data limited detectable features. For the cohort, immune exposure information was limited to CMV serostatus.

In total, roughly 670 healthy bone marrow donors made up the cohort. At the time of sampling, every cohort member was nominally healthy, though immune exposures that went unrecorded were likely present. The donor was CMV seropositive and belonged to the group of 270 or so seropositive cohort members. Every donor gave a peripheral blood sample, and the peripheral blood mononuclear cells from that sample were used for TCR beta sequencing. The Qiagen DNeasy Blood Extraction Kit was used to extract genomic DNA from the blood cell samples. Input material: PBMCs. The TCR originated in a man younger than 35 in good health and CMV-seropositive. The V and J genes are TRBV18 and TRBJ2-2; confidence is insufficient to name the D gene. The CDR3 corresponds to CASSPARSGELFF. In nucleotides, the sequence is TGTGCCAGCTCACCTGCCAGGTCCGGGGAGCTGTTTTTT.